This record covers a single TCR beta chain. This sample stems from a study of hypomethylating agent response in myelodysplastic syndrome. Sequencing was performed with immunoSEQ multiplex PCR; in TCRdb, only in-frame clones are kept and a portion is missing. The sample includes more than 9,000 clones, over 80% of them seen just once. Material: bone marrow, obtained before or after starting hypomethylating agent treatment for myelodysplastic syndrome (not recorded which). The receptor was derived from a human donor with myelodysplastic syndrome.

CDR3 DNA sequence: TGTGCCAGCAGTTTATCCCCGGGGGCGAACACTGAAGCTTTCTTT. Translation: CASSLSPGANTEAFF. The V and J genes are TRBV27 and TRBJ1-1, with a weak D call TRBD1 (6 bases). Germline V lookup: CDR1 MNHEY, CDR2 SMNVEV (reference sequence). The V end lost 0 bases, the J end lost 1 base, and 9 bases lay between the germline ends. There are 15 residues in the CDR3.